These 21 T cell receptor beta chains were sequenced from one sample in a study of cytomegalovirus exposure and HLA in healthy donors. The study ran its PCR with 60 Vbeta and 13 Jbeta primers. Sequencing used immunoSEQ multiplex PCR; TCRdb keeps in-frame clones, though not all of them. Of around 150,000 clones in the sample, about 80% are singletons; the top ten hold about 1%. Sequencing input: PBMCs. The receptors were gathered from a woman between 50 and 59 years old in good health and CMV-seropositive.

The rearrangement links TRBV28 to TRBJ1-5; D not resolved. Trimming took 5 bases from V and 7 from J, leaving 18 bases between them. Germline values: CDR1 MDHEN, CDR2 SYDVKM. The CDR3 covers 15 residues. CDR3 sequence (DNA): TGTGCCAGCAGTGGCGGGCGGCGGCGGGAACAGCCCCAGCATTTT. Amino acids: CASSGGRRREQPQHF.

The chain combines TRBV6-6 with TRBJ2-4; 8 nucleotides agree with TRBD2. The CDR3 length is 15 residues. The germline V gene has CDR1 MNHNY and CDR2 SVGAGI (reference sequence). The J segment lost 7 bases and the V segment lost 0 bases, leaving 5 bases of the junction unmatched. Here the CDR3 DNA reads TGTGCCAGCAGTTACTCCGGGGGGGGGAGGAACATTCAGTACTTC. Its protein is CASSYSGGGRNIQYF.

The V and J genes are TRBV7-8 and TRBJ2-7, with TRBD1 identical over 8 bases. Trimming removed 2 bases from V and 6 bases from J; junction bases left unmatched: 9. Germline CDR1 SGHVS, CDR2 FQNEAQ. The CDR3 is 15 residues long. In DNA, the CDR3 is TGTGCCAGCAGCTTATACGGGACAGGAGGCTCCGAGCAGTACTTC. Protein sequence: CASSLYGTGGSEQYF.

The J gene is TRBJ1-4, the V gene TRBV5-4; D not resolved. V was trimmed by 0 bases and J by 6 bases, leaving 9 bases between them. Per germline, CDR1 SGHNT and CDR2 YYREEE (reference sequence). The CDR3 covers 14 residues. The CDR3 protein is CASSLAGVDEKLFF. CDR3 bases: TGTGCCAGCAGCTTGGCGGGTGTGGATGAAAAACTGTTTTTT.

This clone appeared a single time. The chain joins TRBV4-1 to TRBJ1-2; D call uncertain. The germline CDR1 and CDR2 sequences are MGHRA and YSYEKL. Trimming removed 0 bases from V and 5 bases from J, with 10 bases in between. This CDR3 comprises 14 residues. CDR3 in amino acids: CASSQEAGKYGYTF. The CDR3 coding sequence is TGCGCCAGCAGCCAAGAAGCAGGAAAATATGGCTACACCTTC.

This clone has only one observation. One junction end does not reproduce the germline sequence, and a read error may be involved. The V and J genes are TRBV7-9 and TRBJ2-7; D gene ambiguous. Per the germline V gene, CDR1 is SEHNR and CDR2 is FQNEAQ (reference sequence). The CDR3 contains 12 residues. The DNA for the CDR3 is TGTTCCAGCAGCTCGTCGGGCTACGAGCAGTACTTC. This translates into CSSSSSGYEQYF.

This clone was picked up a small number of times. The J gene is TRBJ1-1, the V gene TRBV4-1; D is unclear. The CDR3 has 15 amino acids. V dropped 1 base and J dropped 1 base, with 10 bases sitting between them. From germline, CDR1 is MGHRA and CDR2 YSYEKL. The CDR3 DNA reads as TGCGCCAGCAGCCAAGTGGGAGGGCCGAACACTGAAGCTTTCTTT. It encodes CASSQVGGPNTEAFF.

The CDR3 sequence is CASSQGAQFLAGYTF. CDR3 sequence (DNA): TGTGCCAGCAGTCAGGGGGCTCAATTCCTGGCTGGCTACACCTTC. The rearrangement links TRBV2 to TRBJ1-2; TRBD1 aligns across 8 bases. From germline, CDR1 is SNHLY and CDR2 FYNNEI. The CDR3 contains 15 residues. With 5 bases clipped from V and 7 bases from J, the junction kept 12 bases outside the gene matches.

In DNA form, the CDR3 reads TGTGCCAGCACTTTCGTCAGCGGGAGAGTCGCAATCCATGAGCAGTTCTTC. As protein: CASTFVSGRVAIHEQFF. The gene calls are TRBV7-8 and TRBJ2-1; 8 nucleotides align to TRBD2. The V gene's germline CDR1 is SGHVS and CDR2 FQNEAQ. The V gene end was trimmed by 7 bases and the J gene end by 8 bases; junction bases not matched to a gene: 19. The CDR3 contains 17 residues.

The rearrangement uses TRBV10-3 and TRBJ2-7; D may be TRBD1 (5 bases). The CDR3 extends over 13 amino acids. In germline, CDR1 is ENHRY, CDR2 SYGVKD. V lost 10 bases to trimming and J lost 2 bases, with 15 bases between them. CDR3 sequence: CATATQGTYEQYF. CDR3 sequence (DNA): TGTGCCACCGCAACTCAGGGAACCTACGAGCAGTACTTC.

The chain is built from TRBV7-2 and TRBJ1-2, with 8 bases aligning to TRBD1. Losses at the gene ends were 1 base for V and 6 bases for J; bases not matched to a gene: 13. The CDR3 contains 17 residues. Germline V gene lookup returns CDR1 SGHTA and CDR2 FQGNSA. The CDR3: CASSLVWTGRGNDGYTF. The CDR3 coding sequence is TGTGCCAGCAGCTTAGTGTGGACAGGGAGGGGAAACGATGGCTACACCTTC.

DNA for the CDR3: TGCAGCGCCCGGGACAGCACTAACTATGGCTACACCTTC. Translated: CSARDSTNYGYTF. The V call is TRBV29-1, the J call TRBJ1-2; 7 nucleotides match TRBD1. The CDR3 is 13 amino acids. Germline CDR1 reads SQVTM; CDR2 reads ANQGSEA. Losses at the gene ends were 7 bases for V and 0 bases for J; bases not matched to a gene: 5.

The rearrangement uses TRBV4-1 and TRBJ2-2, with a weak D call TRBD2 (5 bases). Germline-derived CDR1 and CDR2 are MGHRA and YSYEKL. Trimming left V 4 bases short and J 0 bases short, with 12 bases between. CDR3 length: 16 residues. CDR3 DNA sequence: TGCGCCAGCAGCCCCCTTGTAGCGTCGAACACCGGGGAGCTGTTTTTT. Translating gives CASSPLVASNTGELFF.

This clone was picked up a small number of times. Here the CDR3 omits its conserved ending phenylalanine or tryptophan, so a read error is the likely source. The rearrangement uses TRBV7-7 and TRBJ2-2; 7 bases agree with TRBD2. Per the germline V gene, CDR1 is SSHAT and CDR2 is FNYEAQ (reference sequence). The CDR3 has 14 amino acids. The CDR3 sequence is CASSPAGVTGELFV. CDR3 DNA: TGTGCTAGCAGCCCCGCGGGGGTAACCGGGGAGCTGTTTGTT.

The chain is built from TRBV19 and TRBJ1-2, with D uncertain. Deletions cut 5 bases from V and 4 bases from J, with 26 bases between. CDR1 and CDR2 from the germline V gene are LNHDA and SQIVND (reference sequence). CDR3 length: 18 amino acids. The CDR3 nucleotides are TGTGCCAGTAGTCCGCCGGCATTCTATCCACTAGGGTTCTATGGCTACACCTTC. This gives the protein CASSPPAFYPLGFYGYTF.

This clone was seen a few times. This chain connects TRBV7-2 to TRBJ1-1; the D is unclear. Germline V gene sequence: CDR1 SGHTA, CDR2 FQGNSA. V dropped 6 bases and J dropped 2 bases, with 13 bases sitting between them. The CDR3 sequence is 14 residues long. CDR3 loop: CASSSFGLNTEAFF. The CDR3 bases are TGTGCCAGCAGTTCTTTTGGGCTAAACACTGAAGCTTTCTTT.

The chain recombines TRBV2 with TRBJ2-1, with 14 bases that match TRBD2. The CDR3 consists of 16 residues. Germline V gene sequence: CDR1 SNHLY, CDR2 FYNNEI. V shed 3 bases, J shed 7 bases, and the junction held 5 bases outside the gene matches. The CDR3 DNA reads TGTGCCAGCAGTGACCCCGGACTAGCGGGAGGAAATGAGCAGTTCTTC. Translating it yields CASSDPGLAGGNEQFF.

This chain's CDR3 is CASSYGSLAGVSGELFF. In DNA form, the CDR3 reads TGTGCCAGCAGCTATGGGTCACTAGCGGGAGTTTCGGGGGAGCTGTTTTTT. This chain links TRBV7-6 with TRBJ2-2; TRBD2 agrees at 11 bases. Germline CDR1 is SGHVS and CDR2 is FNYEAQ. The CDR3 length is 17 residues. The junction had 12 bases not matched to a gene; V was cut back by 4 bases and J by 8 bases.

This clone was recorded once. This sequence joins TRBV6-1 and TRBJ2-1, with D perhaps TRBD1 (5 bases). CDR1 MNHNS and CDR2 SASEGT come from the germline V gene. The V gene lost 2 bases and the J gene lost 1 base, with 15 bases spanning the gap. The CDR3 spans 17 residues. CDR3 in amino acids: CASSETIGYRSYNEQFF. CDR3 sequence (DNA): TGTGCCAGCAGTGAAACTATCGGGTACAGGTCCTACAATGAGCAGTTCTTC.

The V call is TRBV2, the J call TRBJ2-1; the D gene is possibly TRBD2 (5 bases). Trimming took 8 bases from V and 0 from J, leaving 8 bases between them. Germline CDR1 and CDR2: SNHLY and FYNNEI. The CDR3 runs 13 residues. CDR3 in DNA: TGTGCCAGCGAGGGCACCTCCTACAATGAGCAGTTCTTC. Its protein product is CASEGTSYNEQFF.

This clone was observed a few times. J is TRBJ2-5 and V is TRBV15; D gene ambiguous. The CDR3 covers 12 residues. The V gene lost 1 base and the J gene lost 4 bases, with 4 bases spanning the gap. In germline, CDR1 is LNHNV, CDR2 YYDKDF (reference sequence). CDR3 nucleotides: TGTGCCACCAGCAGAGGCAGAGAGACCCAGTACTTC. Protein product: CATSRGRETQYF.